This TCR beta chain was observed in a study of CDR3 diversity in severe acne. This clonotype was seen at least ten times. The CDR3 totals 13 residues. Germline values: CDR1 SGHDT, CDR2 YYEEEE. Trimming pared 1 base from V and 5 bases from J, leaving 7 bases between. TCRdb fed the PCR reads into MiXCR, producing one record per CDR3 protein. The repertoire holds some 90,000 distinct CDR3 sequences, with roughly 49% as singletons. The chain employs TRBV5-6 and TRBJ2-1; no reliable D call. The receptor's source is a male donor with severe acne vulgaris. The material sequenced was blood. CDR3 amino acids: CASSLNPNNEQFF. The CDR3 DNA is TGTGCCAGCAGCTTGAACCCCAACAATGAGCAGTTCTTC.